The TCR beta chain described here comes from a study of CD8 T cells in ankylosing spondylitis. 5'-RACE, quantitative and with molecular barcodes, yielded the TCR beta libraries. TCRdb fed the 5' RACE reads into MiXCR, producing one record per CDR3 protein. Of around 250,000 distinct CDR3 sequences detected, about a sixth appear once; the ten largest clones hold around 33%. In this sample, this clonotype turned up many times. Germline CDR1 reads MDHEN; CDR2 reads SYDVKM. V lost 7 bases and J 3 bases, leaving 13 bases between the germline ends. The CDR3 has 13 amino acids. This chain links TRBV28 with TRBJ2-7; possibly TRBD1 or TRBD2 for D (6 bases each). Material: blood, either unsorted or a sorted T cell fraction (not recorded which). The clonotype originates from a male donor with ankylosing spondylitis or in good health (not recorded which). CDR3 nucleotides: TGTGCCAGCACCGGGGGCGAAAGCTACGAGCAGTACTTC. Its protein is CASTGGESYEQYF.